This T cell receptor (beta chain) was identified in a study of response to subunit inactivated influenza vaccine. Study outcomes and limitations: A suggestion made by the authors is that each seasonal influenza vaccination recruits few new T cells.

As to this clonotype: No antigen is known for it.

TCRdb passed the RT-PCR reads through MiXCR, listing each CDR3 protein once. The profile shows some 500,000 distinct CDR3 sequences, 16% of them singletons. V trimming: 2 bases; J trimming: 4 bases; junction bases outside the gene matches: 6. This CDR3 spans 14 amino acids. Germline V CDR1 and CDR2: DFQATT, SNEGSKA (reference sequence). V and J are TRBV20-1 and TRBJ2-5; 8 bases map to TRBD1. The receptor comes from a man between 50 and 69 years old who received an inactivated influenza vaccine. This sample comprised CD4+ T cells sorted from PBMCs, obtained less than 30 months after vaccination. CDR3 in amino acids: CSARRGTGGETQYF. The CDR3 nucleotides are TGCAGTGCTAGACGCGGAACAGGGGGAGAGACCCAGTACTTC.